The clone carrying this T cell receptor (beta chain) was found a few times. Its specificity is unknown. TCRdb analysed the reads with MiXCR anew, one entry per CDR3 protein. The sample holds about a million distinct CDR3 sequences, more than 25% seen once. The data were taken from a study of T cell repertoires in cytomegalovirus infection. As for the study in general: Alongside well-studied HLA-B-restricted CMV epitopes, recently identified HLA-C-restricted CMV epitopes were also used.

Germline V gives CDR1 LGHNA, CDR2 YNFKEQ. V gave up 0 bases and J gave up 2 bases, with 12 bases separating them. This CDR3 is 16 amino acids long. V and J are TRBV4-2 and TRBJ2-3; D not resolved. The source is a human donor in good health (CMV status not recorded). Some clones in this sample may be carry-over from other donors' samples. This specimen consisted of cultured CD8+ T cells from PBMCs, obtained from culture after CMV antigen stimulation. In DNA, the CDR3 is TGTGCCAGCAGCCAAGAGCACAGTCGGTACACAGATACGCAGTATTTT. This gives the protein CASSQEHSRYTDTQYF.